This T cell receptor beta chain originates from a study of somatic mutations in cytotoxic T cells in rheumatoid arthritis. Looking at the study overall: Patient blood was drawn as 30 ml EDTA; the draw came right after diagnosis and before any treatment.

Under the authors' procedure: Patient CD8+ clones above 1% seldom matched published virus-specific TCRB sequences. Using immunoSEQ multiplex PCR, the repertoire was profiled, and TCRdb retains in-frame clones only, with some absent. D and trimming come from the DNA, and the V and J calls and clone size come from that table. The table shows 17,000 or so clones, with roughly 85% occurring only once. Per the germline V gene, CDR1 is MNHEY and CDR2 is SVGAGI. With 5 bases removed from V and 6 bases from J, the gap between germline ends came to 14 bases. The CDR3 extends over 13 amino acids. In this sample, this clone turned up a few times. The antigen remains undetermined. Once isolated by positive magnetic bead selection, the CD4+ and CD8+ cells had their purity checked by flow cytometry. Notes on the study in general: With advancing age, CD8+ clonality climbed in rheumatoid arthritis patients but did not rise in healthy controls.

This receptor was obtained from a middle-aged woman with rheumatoid arthritis. V and J are TRBV6-5 and TRBJ2-7; a weak D match, TRBD2 (5 bases). The specimen was CD8+ T cells sorted from blood. The CDR3 sequence is CASSRGQLREQYF. The CDR3 nucleotides read TGTGCCAGCAGTCGAGGGCAACTCCGCGAGCAGTACTTC.